This TCR beta chain came from a study of blood T cell repertoires in COVID-19. As for the study in general: Italy, Spain and the United States were the sources of the convalescent and acute COVID-19 samples.

This table comes from immunoSEQ multiplex PCR, and its TCRdb copy is limited to in-frame clones, with some not included. The data show more than 60,000 clones, approximately 92% seen once. Trimming pared 2 bases from V and 4 bases from J, leaving 12 bases between. The CDR3 is 14 residues long. Looked up from germline, CDR1 is MNHEY and CDR2 is SVGAGI. There are a few counts of this clone. The J gene is TRBJ2-7, the V gene TRBV6-5; D is possibly TRBD1 (6 bases). Sequenced: peripheral blood. The origin of this receptor is a woman aged 45-59 years with active COVID-19. Here the CDR3 DNA reads TGTGCCAGCAGTTACCGTGGACAGCTATACGAGCAGTACTTC. Its translation is CASSYRGQLYEQYF.